This T cell receptor (beta chain) was sequenced in a study of cytomegalovirus exposure and HLA in healthy donors. Study-wide findings and caveats: Later analysis associated a missense DCLRE1C variant with TCR beta V- and J-gene trimming. In vitro testing confirmed a few CMV-associated chains as specific for CMV antigens. As a later analysis revealed, most CMV-associated TCR beta chains appeared HLA-restricted.

PCR primers comprised 60 Vbeta and 13 Jbeta primers. Only in-frame clones appear in the TCRdb table, and some are missing; sequencing was by immunoSEQ multiplex PCR. The table has about 65,000 clones, around 62% seen once. Regarding this clone: What it binds is unknown.

This clonotype was sampled from a man aged 30-40 years in good health and CMV-seronegative. Sequencing was carried out using PBMCs.

The CDR3 protein is CASSLLTGSYNSPLHF. The CDR3, as DNA: TGTGCCAGCAGCCTCCTGACAGGGAGTTATAATTCACCCCTCCACTTT. The genes are TRBV7-6 and TRBJ1-6, with TRBD1 identical over 7 bases. The J segment lost 4 bases and the V segment lost 5 bases, leaving 8 bases of the junction unmatched. The V gene's germline CDR1 is SGHVS and CDR2 FNYEAQ. This CDR3 has 16 amino acids.